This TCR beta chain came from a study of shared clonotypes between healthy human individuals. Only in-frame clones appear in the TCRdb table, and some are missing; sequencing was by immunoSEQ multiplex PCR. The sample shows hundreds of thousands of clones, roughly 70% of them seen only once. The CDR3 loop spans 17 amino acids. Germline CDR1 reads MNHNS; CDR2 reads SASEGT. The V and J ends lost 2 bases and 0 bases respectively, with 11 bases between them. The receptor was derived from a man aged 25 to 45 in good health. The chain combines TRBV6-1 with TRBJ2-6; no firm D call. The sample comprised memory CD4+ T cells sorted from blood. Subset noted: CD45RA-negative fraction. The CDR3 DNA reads TGTGCCAGCAGTGAAAGGCCGCTCAGCTCTGGGGCCAACGTCCTGACTTTC. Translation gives CASSERPLSSGANVLTF.